The sequence of this TCR beta chain was determined in a study of T-cell reconstitution after alpha-beta-depleted transplantation in children. General study results and limits: The origin of alpha-beta T cells about two months after transplant was reportedly several hundred expanded graft clones.

This CDR3 is 14 amino acids long. With 2 bases removed from V and 0 bases from J, the gap between germline ends came to 8 bases. Germline CDR1 and CDR2: LGHDT and YNNKEL (reference sequence). Library preparation (for TCRbeta) was performed with unique molecular identifiers. TCRdb fed the PCR reads into MiXCR, producing one record per CDR3 protein. Of some 440,000 distinct CDR3 sequences in the sample, around 16% were seen once. This clonotype was counted only a few times. Antigen specificity is unknown. This chain links TRBV3-1 with TRBJ2-7, with D maybe TRBD2 (5 bases). The sequences come from PBMCs, mostly from graft donor cells, collected 360 days after TCRalphabeta/CD19-depleted stem cell transplant. The receptor was derived from a boy under three years old who had a stem cell transplant for Wiskott-Aldrich syndrome, so the T cells may come from the graft donor. The CDR3 reads CASSQSGGSYEQYF. For the CDR3, the DNA is TGTGCCAGCAGCCAATCAGGAGGCTCCTACGAGCAGTACTTC.